This T cell receptor (beta chain) was found in a study of T-cell reconstitution after alpha-beta-depleted transplantation in children. Remarks on this clonotype: The antigen is undetermined.

General study findings and limits: It was surviving recipient T cells and thymic progenitors that gave some patients high TCRbeta diversity at day 60.

TCRbeta library preparation incorporated unique molecular identifiers. TCRdb recomputed calls from the PCR reads with MiXCR, one row per CDR3 protein. Counted here are hundreds of thousands of distinct CDR3 sequences, 10% to 15% occurring once; the ten biggest clones make up 0.79%. The CDR3 loop spans 15 amino acids. V lost 7 bases to trimming and J lost 2 bases; unmatched junction nucleotides: 13. Germline CDR1 and CDR2: SQVTM and ANQGSEA. The receptor comes from a girl aged 2-9 years with congenital amegakaryocytic thrombocytopenia, due to receive a stem cell transplant. This specimen was PBMCs, taken before TCRalphabeta/CD19-depleted stem cell transplant. The chain uses TRBV29-1 and TRBJ2-5; 7 bases map to TRBD2. CDR3 sequence (DNA): TGCAGCGCTAGGGGAATCACTAGCGCACAAGAGACCCAGTACTTC. Residues: CSARGITSAQETQYF.